This T cell receptor (beta chain) came from a study of cytomegalovirus exposure and HLA in healthy donors. Primers for the PCR totalled 60 Vbeta and 13 Jbeta. Assay: immunoSEQ multiplex PCR; the TCRdb copy retains only in-frame clones and omits some. Of 99,000 or so clones in the sample, roughly 9.1% were seen once. Study findings and constraints: With DRB1 most and HLA-C fewest, TCR association rates differed between HLA loci in a later analysis. Using the classifier, cytomegalovirus status was reportedly diagnosed with high specificity and sensitivity.

From germline, CDR1 is SGDLS and CDR2 YYNGEE. The CDR3 runs to 15 residues. Trimming took 0 bases from V and 4 from J; bases not matched to a gene: 6. There are a few counts of this clone. The antigen is not known. This clonotype originated in a man aged 35-49 years in good health and CMV-seropositive. The chain couples TRBV9 to TRBJ2-7; 8 nucleotides line up with TRBD2. Sequenced input: PBMCs. This CDR3 reads CASSVGTSTGYEQYF. The CDR3, as DNA: TGTGCCAGCAGCGTAGGGACTAGCACGGGTTACGAGCAGTACTTC.